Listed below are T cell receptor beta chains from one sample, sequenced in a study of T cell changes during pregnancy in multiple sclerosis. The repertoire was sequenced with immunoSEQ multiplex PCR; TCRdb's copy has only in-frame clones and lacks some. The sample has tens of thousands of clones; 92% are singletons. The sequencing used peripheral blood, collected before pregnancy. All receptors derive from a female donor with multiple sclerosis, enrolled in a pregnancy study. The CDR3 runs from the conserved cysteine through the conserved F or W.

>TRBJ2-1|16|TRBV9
CASSVTGTSGSHEQFF
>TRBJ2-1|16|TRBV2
CASSGAGGGPFNEQFF
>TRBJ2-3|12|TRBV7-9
CASSINTDTQYF
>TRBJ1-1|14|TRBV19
CASSPMVGGTEAFF
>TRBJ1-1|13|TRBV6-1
CASSDGANTEAFF
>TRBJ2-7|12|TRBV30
CAWSFFTGEQYF
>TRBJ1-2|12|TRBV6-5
CASGAGYYGYTF
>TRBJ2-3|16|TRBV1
CTSSQEAEGVTDTQYF
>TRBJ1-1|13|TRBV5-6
CASTRLTNTEAFF
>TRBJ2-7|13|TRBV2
CASNLGGNYEQYF
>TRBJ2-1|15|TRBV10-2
CASRTGTSFNNEQFF
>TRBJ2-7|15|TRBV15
CATSRDWTATYEQYF
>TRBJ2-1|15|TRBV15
CATSTEREFYNEQFF
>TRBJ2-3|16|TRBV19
CASSILAGGSTDTQYF
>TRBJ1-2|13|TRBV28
CASSLRQEYGYTF
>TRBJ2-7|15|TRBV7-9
CASSPSSGQGYEQYF
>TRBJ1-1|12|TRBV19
CASSFNRGEAFF
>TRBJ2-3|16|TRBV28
CASSLSGTGKADTQYF
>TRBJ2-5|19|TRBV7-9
CASSLEVLANTGSRKTQYF
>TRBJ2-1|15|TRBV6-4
CASSDSRGGPNEQFF
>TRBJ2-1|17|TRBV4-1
CASSQVLSGSSYNEQFF
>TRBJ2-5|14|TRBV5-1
CASSKAGGEETQYF
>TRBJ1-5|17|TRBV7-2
CASSLLPPGTLNQPQHF
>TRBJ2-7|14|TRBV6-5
CASSYGTKAYEQYF
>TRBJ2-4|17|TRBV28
CASYRGRVPGTKNIQYF
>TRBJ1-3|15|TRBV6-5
CASSYSKGAGNTIYF
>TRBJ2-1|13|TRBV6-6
CAVTGALHNEQFF
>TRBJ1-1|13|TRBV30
CAWGPTGRSEAFF
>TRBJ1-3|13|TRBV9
CASSATGGNTIYF
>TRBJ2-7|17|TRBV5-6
CASSLEEPGQGSYEQYF
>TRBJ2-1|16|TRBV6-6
CASSPGGGSSYNEQFF
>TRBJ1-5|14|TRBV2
CASSRDSRNQPQHF
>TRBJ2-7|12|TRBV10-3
CAIRPGSHEQYF
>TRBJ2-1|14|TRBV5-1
CASSFGTIYNEQFF
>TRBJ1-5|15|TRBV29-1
CSVSIGQGAGQPQHF
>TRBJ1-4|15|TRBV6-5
CASSTSTGRGEKLFF
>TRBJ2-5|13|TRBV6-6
CASSPQGAETQYF
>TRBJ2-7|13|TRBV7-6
CASSLTSTYEQYF
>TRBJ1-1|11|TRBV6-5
CASREAGDAFF
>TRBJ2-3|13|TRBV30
CAWGLAGGDTQYF
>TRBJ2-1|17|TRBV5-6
CASSPNRGSSGLNEQFF
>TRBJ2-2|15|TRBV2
CASRKDRLLANELFF
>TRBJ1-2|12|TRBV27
CASRGLDYGYTF
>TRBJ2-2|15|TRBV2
CASSGDTTNTGELFF
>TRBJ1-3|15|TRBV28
CASRPAGGAGNTIYF
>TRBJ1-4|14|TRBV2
CASRPGTGREELFF